This TCR beta chain was sequenced during a study of a mutant IDH1 vaccine in newly diagnosed glioma. Whole-study context: The sex distribution of treated patients was roughly 62% male and around 40% female, with a mean age of roughly 40 years.

This table comes from immunoSEQ multiplex PCR, and its TCRdb copy is limited to in-frame clones, with some not included. The sample yields tens of thousands of clones, over 70% seen once. Concerning this clone itself: The antigen remains undetermined.

This CDR3 is built from 15 residues. Germline V gives CDR1 SGHVS, CDR2 FQNEAQ. V was clipped by 1 base and J by 0 bases, with 6 bases between them. Specified time point: week 23, last vaccination. A single vaccine dose contained 300 ug of mutant IDH1 20-mer peptide, and topical imiquimod was used with it. This sequence joins TRBV7-8 and TRBJ2-2; the D is unclear. The TCR was taken from a man younger than 35 with glioma. Source: PBMCs, taken from a glioma patient whose treatment included an IDH1 peptide vaccine. CDR3 DNA: TGTGCCAGCAGCTTAGGGTCTACGAACACCGGGGAGCTGTTTTTT. Residues: CASSLGSTNTGELFF. The full variable domain, with the rest looked up from reference TRBV7-8 and TRBJ2-2, is GAGVSQSPRYKVAKRGQDVALRCDPISGHVSLFWYQQALGQGPEFLTYFQNEAQLDKSGLPSDRFFAERPEGSVSTLKIQRTQQEDSAVYLCASSLGSTNTGELFFGEGSRLTVL.